This TCR beta chain comes out of a study of blood T cell repertoires in COVID-19. Study summary: Sources were T cells, B-cell-depleted T cells, or PBMCs; the material itself was cDNA or gDNA.

The CDR3 consists of 14 residues. CDR1 LGHDT and CDR2 YNNKEL come from the germline V gene (reference sequence). The V end lost 2 bases, the J end lost 3 bases, and 10 bases lay between the germline ends. Those enrolled, adults aged about 18 to 89 years, came from some 25 US areas. Cohort placement rested on clinical history that participants reported themselves. Either two negative PCRs, clearance, or symptom resolution qualified Cohort 3 donors as recovered. Repertoires were generated with immunoSEQ multiplex PCR, while TCRdb's copy carries only in-frame clones and drops some. Of roughly 520,000 clones in the sample, roughly 88% are singletons; the top ten hold 1.8%.

The sequence was collected from a woman in her thirties or forties who had recovered from COVID-19. This chain uses TRBV3-1 (or the pseudogene TRBV3-2) with TRBJ1-1, with unresolved D. The sample was PBMCs or T cells enriched from blood (not recorded which). This CDR3 is CASSQLVGDTEAFF. The CDR3 bases are TGTGCCAGCAGCCAATTGGTAGGAGACACTGAAGCTTTCTTT.